One T cell receptor beta chain is described in this entry. Its antigen is as yet unknown. This entry is derived from a study of T cell repertoires in cytomegalovirus infection. Whole-study findings and limits: The ex vivo response showed dominance by HLA-C-restricted CMV-specific TCR beta clonotypes.

TCRdb processed the reads anew with MiXCR; each CDR3 protein has one entry. This table has about 450,000 distinct CDR3 sequences, roughly 30% appearing once. This CDR3 spans 14 amino acids. V lost 3 bases and J lost 7; bases outside the gene matches: 4. Germline lookup yields CDR1 GTSNPN and CDR2 SVGIG (reference sequence). The TCR sequence derives from a human donor in good health (CMV status not recorded). Some clones in this sample may be carry-over from other donors' samples. The gene calls are TRBV30 and TRBJ1-6; 9 bases match TRBD1. Sequences were obtained from PBMCs. The DNA for the CDR3 is TGTGCCTGGAGAGGGGACAGGGTGAATTCACCCCTCCACTTT. Its protein is CAWRGDRVNSPLHF.